This T cell receptor beta chain was identified during a study of blood T cell repertoires in COVID-19. Study overall: Samples representing acute and convalescent COVID-19 were sourced from the United States, Italy and Spain.

Per the study methods: Counts of nucleated cells, estimated from reference gene primer amplification, were obtained. Clones were read by immunoSEQ multiplex PCR, and TCRdb kept only the in-frame ones, dropping some. V, J and clone size derive from that table, while D and trimming were established from the DNA sequence. Found here are 95,000 to 150,000 clones, under 85% of them singletons; the top ten hold about 11%. Germline loops: CDR1 SGHDN, CDR2 FVKESK. This CDR3 comprises 13 residues. The germline V and J ends were trimmed by 1 base and 8 bases, with 10 bases remaining between them. The chain joins TRBV14 to TRBJ2-3; a possible D gene is TRBD1 (6 bases). Sequenced material: peripheral blood. The TCR comes from a man between 60 and 75 years old with acute or convalescent COVID-19. For the CDR3, the DNA is TGTGCCAGCAGCCAAGGTGGCAGGGGTACGCAGTATTTT. Translation: CASSQGGRGTQYF.